The 19 T cell receptor beta chains below all came from one sample that was sequenced in a study of identical twins. TCRdb reprocessed the 5' RACE reads with MiXCR, giving one entry per CDR3 protein. The data hold roughly 1,500,000 distinct CDR3 sequences, with about 30% observed a single time. Sequencing was carried out using cord blood. These receptors were taken from a newborn girl in good health.

This clonotype has more than one count but fewer than ten. This chain connects TRBV27 to TRBJ1-2; D is ambiguous. Trimming removed 6 bases from V and 1 base from J, with 12 bases in between. This CDR3 has 14 residues. Germline CDR1 and CDR2: MNHEY and SMNVEV (reference sequence). This CDR3 reads CASSPSSGNYGYTF. CDR3 DNA: TGTGCCAGCAGCCCCTCCAGTGGTAACTATGGCTACACCTTC.

This clonotype was observed once. The chain is built from TRBV10-2 and TRBJ2-3, with D perhaps matching TRBD1 or TRBD2 (5 bases each). The V and J ends lost 2 bases and 5 bases respectively, with 8 bases between them. The germline CDR1 and CDR2 sequences are WSHSY and SAAADI. CDR3 length: 13 amino acids. The CDR3 here is CASSEAGRDTQYF. In DNA form, the CDR3 reads TGCGCCAGCAGTGAGGCAGGGAGAGATACGCAGTATTTT.

The rearrangement uses TRBV20-1 and TRBJ2-3; D could derive from TRBD1 or TRBD2 (5 bases each). With 7 bases removed from V and 0 bases from J, the gap between germline ends came to 11 bases. CDR3 length equals 13 residues. CDR1 and CDR2 (germline): DFQATT, SNEGSKA (reference sequence). CDR3: CSEYEGSTDTQYF. Written as DNA, the CDR3 is TGCAGTGAATACGAGGGGAGCACAGATACGCAGTATTTT.

The chain is built from TRBV20-1 and TRBJ1-5; TRBD1 matches at 9 bases. Per the germline V gene, CDR1 is DFQATT and CDR2 is SNEGSKA (reference sequence). This CDR3 contains 14 residues. V shed 8 bases, J shed 5 bases, and the junction held 10 bases outside the gene matches. CDR3 nucleotides: TGCAGTACCCAGCCGGGACAGGGCTATCAGCCCCAGCATTTT. Translated, it gives CSTQPGQGYQPQHF.

The chain uses TRBV7-9 and TRBJ1-1, with D possibly TRBD1 on 5 matching bases. CDR3 length equals 17 residues. Trimming shortened V by 4 bases and J by 1 base, and 19 bases separated the two germline ends. Germline lookup yields CDR1 SEHNR and CDR2 FQNEAQ (reference sequence). CDR3 bases: TGTGCCAGCAGCTCAGGGACGGTTACGACCGCGAACACTGAAGCTTTCTTT. Translated, it gives CASSSGTVTTANTEAFF. The variable domain in full, with the rest retrieved from reference TRBV7-9 and TRBJ1-1, is DTGVSQNPRHKITKRGQNVTFRCDPISEHNRLYWYRQTLGQGPEFLTYFQNEAQLEKSRLLSDRFSAERPKGSFSTLEIQRTEQGDSAMYLCASSSGTVTTANTEAFFGQGTRLTVV.

V is TRBV6-5 and J is TRBJ1-2; D might be TRBD1 (6 bases). Trimming stripped 2 bases from V and 6 bases from J, with 10 bases between. Germline V gives CDR1 MNHEY, CDR2 SVGAGI. The CDR3 has 13 amino acids. In nucleotides, the CDR3 is TGTGCCAGCAGTTACGAGACAGGAGATGGCTACACCTTC. Translation: CASSYETGDGYTF.

The chain couples TRBV10-3 to TRBJ2-4, with 7 positions matching TRBD2. Germline V gives CDR1 ENHRY, CDR2 SYGVKD. This CDR3 is 12 amino acids long. The V and J ends lost 11 bases and 13 bases, in that order; junction bases with no gene match: 14. The DNA of the CDR3 is TGTGCCGCCTTGACTAGCAGTTACGGGCAGTACTTC. Translating it yields CAALTSSYGQYF.

In DNA, the CDR3 is TGCAGTGCTGCGGGACTAGGGAACTACGAGCAGTTCTTC. Translation: CSAAGLGNYEQFF. The chain has TRBV20-1 and TRBJ2-1; 8 bases align to TRBD2. This CDR3 has 13 amino acids. CDR1 and CDR2 (germline): DFQATT, SNEGSKA (reference sequence). The V and J ends lost 5 bases and 10 bases, in that order; junction bases with no gene match: 10.

The V gene is TRBV4-2, the J gene TRBJ2-7; 9 bases align to TRBD2. Unmatched junction bases numbered 10, after V lost 4 bases and J lost 0 bases. The CDR3 has 17 residues. Germline V gene lookup returns CDR1 LGHNA and CDR2 YNFKEQ. The CDR3 region has the DNA TGTGCCAGCAGCCCGGACCAATTAGCGGGGGTCTCCTACGAGCAGTACTTC. Residues: CASSPDQLAGVSYEQYF.

The chain links TRBV29-1 to TRBJ1-1; D unclear. Germline V gene data show CDR1 as SQVTM and CDR2 as ANQGSEA. With 1 base removed from V and 1 base from J, the gap between germline ends came to 7 bases. This CDR3 has 13 amino acids. The CDR3 DNA reads as TGCAGCGTTGAAGCTCGGGGGAACACTGAAGCTTTCTTT. Translation: CSVEARGNTEAFF.

CDR3: CASSEVMNTEAFF. CDR3 in DNA: TGTGCCAGCAGTGAGGTCATGAACACTGAAGCTTTCTTT. V and J are TRBV2 and TRBJ1-1; D remains ambiguous. The germline V gene has CDR1 SNHLY and CDR2 FYNNEI. This CDR3 region has 13 residues. Trimming pared 3 bases from V and 0 bases from J, leaving 5 bases between.

This sequence joins TRBV30 and TRBJ1-1; no firm D call. The CDR3 contains 13 residues. Germline-derived CDR1 and CDR2 are GTSNPN and SVGIG (reference sequence). V gave up 4 bases and J gave up 2 bases, with 11 bases separating them. The CDR3: CAWIVVFNTEAFF. The DNA for the CDR3 is TGTGCCTGGATAGTAGTGTTTAACACTGAAGCTTTCTTT.

This clonotype showed up just a few times. The rearrangement uses TRBV24-1 and TRBJ2-1, with D unclear. The CDR3 sequence is 12 residues long. Germline assignment: CDR1 KGHDR and CDR2 SFDVKD. V lost 0 bases and J lost 8, with 4 bases in between. In nucleotides, the CDR3 is TGTGCCACCAGTGATTTGCCCGATGAGCAGTTCTTC. This encodes CATSDLPDEQFF.

For the CDR3, the DNA is TGCGCCAGCCGCGGGGGGGTCTACAATGAGCAGTACTTC. Translated, it gives CASRGGVYNEQYF. This chain uses TRBV5-1 with TRBJ2-1; 9 nucleotides agree with TRBD2. Near its end, the DNA agrees better with TRBJ2-7, so the J call may be wrong. This CDR3 contains 13 residues. Germline CDR1 reads SGHRS; CDR2 reads YFSETQ.

The chain links TRBV11-2 to TRBJ2-3; D uncertain. The CDR3 consists of 12 residues. The germline V and J ends were trimmed by 4 bases and 7 bases, with 9 bases remaining between them. Per the germline V gene, CDR1 is SGHAT and CDR2 is FQNNGV. The CDR3 DNA sequence: TGTGCCAGCAGCTCTTTACCATATACGCAGTATTTT. Protein sequence: CASSSLPYTQYF.

The chain joins TRBV12-3 or TRBV12-4 to TRBJ2-1, with a weak D call TRBD2 (5 bases). The last part of the DNA fits TRBJ2-7 better; the J call may be wrong. The CDR3 totals 16 residues. The CDR3 region is CASRSQRSSSYNEQYF. CDR3 in DNA: TGTGCCAGCAGAAGTCAGCGGAGTAGCTCCTACAATGAGCAGTACTTC.

This chain joins TRBV7-8 and TRBJ2-7; D possibly corresponds to TRBD1 (7 bases). The germline V and J ends were trimmed by 1 base and 1 base, with 23 bases remaining between them. The CDR3 length is 19 residues. Looked up from germline, CDR1 is SGHVS and CDR2 is FQNEAQ. The CDR3 loop reads CASSLGRTGGAGASYEQYF. In DNA form, the CDR3 reads TGTGCCAGCAGCTTAGGACGGACAGGCGGGGCCGGGGCTTCCTACGAGCAGTACTTC.

This chain joins TRBV28 and TRBJ2-1; D is uncertain. Germline CDR1 reads MDHEN; CDR2 reads SYDVKM. The CDR3 has 15 residues. Trimming removed 7 bases from V and 0 bases from J, with 13 bases in between. The CDR3 DNA follows: TGTGCCAGCACGTCAGCTGCGGCCTCCTACAATGAGCAGTTCTTC. Translated: CASTSAAASYNEQFF.

This clonotype was picked up a small number of times. The chain carries TRBV20-1 and TRBJ2-7, with a tentative D call TRBD1 (5 bases). The CDR3 sequence is 13 residues long. V was trimmed by 3 bases and J by 2 bases, leaving 11 bases between them. CDR1 and CDR2 (germline): DFQATT, SNEGSKA (reference sequence). DNA for the CDR3: TGCAGTGCTAGCCCCAGGGCCCCCTACGAGCAGTACTTC. Translation: CSASPRAPYEQYF.